These 7 T cell receptor beta chains originate from one sample sequenced in a study of molecular identifiers for immune sequencing clone quantification. From the PCR reads, TCRdb called clonotypes with MiXCR, one entry per CDR3 protein. The sample includes more than 60,000 distinct CDR3 sequences, less than 20% of them seen just once. The material sequenced was naive CD8+ T cells from blood, with Jurkat cell RNA spiked in. As to subset: FACS-sorted CD8+CD4-CCR7+CD45RA+ naive T cells. Source of these receptors: a human donor in good health. Some libraries in this study had Jurkat cell RNA spiked in.

Remarks on this clonotype: A much larger clone differs from this one at a single base, so this may be a read error. V and J are TRBV6-1 and TRBJ2-5; perhaps TRBD1 as D (5 bases). The V and J ends lost 7 bases and 10 bases respectively, with 10 bases between them. CDR3 length: 10 amino acids. The germline CDR1 and CDR2 sequences are MNHNS and SASEGT. The DNA for the CDR3 is TGTGCCAGCACTCTAGGGGTCCAGTACTTC. Its protein product is CASTLGVQYF.

Ten or more counts support this clonotype. This rearrangement joins TRBV4-2 to TRBJ2-1, with a tentative D call TRBD2 (6 bases). Per germline, CDR1 LGHNA and CDR2 YNFKEQ. V lost 1 base to trimming and J lost 2 bases, with 15 bases between them. This CDR3 spans 17 amino acids. Here the CDR3 reads CASSQGERVSPYNEQFF. CDR3 bases: TGTGCCAGCAGCCAAGGAGAGCGGGTTTCCCCCTACAATGAGCAGTTCTTC.

This clonotype has just a few counts. This may stem from a read error, because a much larger clone lies one nucleotide away. This chain connects TRBV7-8 to TRBJ1-6; D is undetermined. CDR3 length: 15 amino acids. Germline V CDR1 and CDR2: SGHVS, FQNEAQ. V was shortened by 4 bases and J by 9 bases, with 16 bases between the two germline ends. The CDR3 is CASSSVMGFSSPLHF. In nucleotides, the CDR3 is TGTGCCAGCAGCTCCGTGATGGGGTTCAGTTCACCCCTCCACTTT.

Regarding this clonotype: This could be a read error, since a much larger clone is one nucleotide away. J is TRBJ2-1 and V is TRBV20-1; 12 bases are a match to TRBD2. The germline V gene has CDR1 DFQATT and CDR2 SNEGSKA (reference sequence). There are 18 residues in the CDR3. CDR3 sequence: CSTRGPSGRDRTYNEQFF. The DNA of the CDR3 is TGCAGTACTAGAGGACCTAGCGGGAGGGATCGAACCTACAATGAGCAGTTCTTC.

At least ten counts were recorded for this clonotype. The rearrangement links TRBV7-9 to TRBJ1-4; D remains ambiguous. Trimming took off 0 bases at V and 5 bases at J, with 13 bases between the two ends. Germline V CDR1 and CDR2: SEHNR, FQNEAQ (reference sequence). The CDR3 runs 16 residues. The CDR3 sequence: CASSLANGGKNEKLFF. The CDR3 DNA follows: TGTGCCAGCAGCTTAGCAAACGGAGGGAAGAATGAAAAACTGTTTTTT.

This clonotype was seen once. The chain couples TRBV5-1 to TRBJ1-4; no firm D call. Germline-derived CDR1 and CDR2 are SGHRS and YFSETQ. V was clipped by 3 bases and J by 0 bases, with 15 bases between them. The CDR3 runs to 17 residues. The chain's CDR3 is CASSWVGKGPTNEKLFF. The CDR3 DNA is TGCGCCAGCAGCTGGGTGGGTAAGGGCCCAACTAATGAAAAACTGTTTTTT.

Remarks on this clonotype: This may be a read error: a much more frequent sequence differs by one nucleotide. This chain uses TRBV4-1 with TRBJ2-4; TRBD1 might be the D (6 bases). Per germline, CDR1 MGHRA and CDR2 YSYEKL. The length of the CDR3 is 15 residues. V gave up 1 base and J gave up 7 bases, with 14 bases separating them. The CDR3 loop is CASSQGGQRENIQYF. The CDR3 DNA sequence: TGCGCCAGCAGCCAAGGCGGACAGAGGGAGAACATTCAGTACTTC.